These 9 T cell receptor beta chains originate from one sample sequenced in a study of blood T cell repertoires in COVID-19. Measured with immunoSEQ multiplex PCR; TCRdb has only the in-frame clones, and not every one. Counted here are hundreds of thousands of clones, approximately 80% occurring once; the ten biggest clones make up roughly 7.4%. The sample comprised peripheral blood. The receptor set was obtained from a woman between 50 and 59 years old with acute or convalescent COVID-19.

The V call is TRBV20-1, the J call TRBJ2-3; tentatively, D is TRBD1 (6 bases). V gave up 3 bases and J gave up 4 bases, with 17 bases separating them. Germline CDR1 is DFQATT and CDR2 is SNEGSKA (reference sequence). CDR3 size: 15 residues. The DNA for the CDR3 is TGCAGTGCTAGTCCAGGGGACATGTATGCAGATACGCAGTATTTT. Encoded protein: CSASPGDMYADTQYF.

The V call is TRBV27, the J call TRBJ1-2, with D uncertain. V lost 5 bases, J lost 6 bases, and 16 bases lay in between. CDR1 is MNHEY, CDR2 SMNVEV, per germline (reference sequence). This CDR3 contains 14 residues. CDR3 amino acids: CASSTRRSSDGYTF. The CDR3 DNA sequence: TGTGCCAGCAGTACCCGACGGAGTAGTGATGGCTACACCTTC.

In DNA form, the CDR3 reads TGTGCCAGCAGTTTATGGAACGGGAGGGCTGAGGAGACCCAGTACTTC. Its translation is CASSLWNGRAEETQYF. The gene calls are TRBV27 and TRBJ2-5; 8 nucleotides line up with TRBD2. Germline trimming cut 1 base from V and 5 bases from J; bases unmatched to any gene: 9. CDR3 length equals 16 residues. CDR1 is MNHEY, CDR2 SMNVEV, per germline (reference sequence).

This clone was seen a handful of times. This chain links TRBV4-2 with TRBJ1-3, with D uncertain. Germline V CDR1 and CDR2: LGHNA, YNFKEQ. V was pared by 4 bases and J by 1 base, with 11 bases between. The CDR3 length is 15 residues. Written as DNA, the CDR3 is TGTGCCAGCAGCCGGGCCCAGATTTCTGGAAACACCATATATTTT. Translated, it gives CASSRAQISGNTIYF.

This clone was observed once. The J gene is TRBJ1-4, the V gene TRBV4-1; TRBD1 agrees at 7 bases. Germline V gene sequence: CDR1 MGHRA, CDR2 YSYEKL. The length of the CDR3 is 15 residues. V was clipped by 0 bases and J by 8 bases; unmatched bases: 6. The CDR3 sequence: CASSQDGGQQEKLFF. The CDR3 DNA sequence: TGCGCCAGCAGCCAAGATGGGGGACAGCAGGAAAAACTGTTTTTT.

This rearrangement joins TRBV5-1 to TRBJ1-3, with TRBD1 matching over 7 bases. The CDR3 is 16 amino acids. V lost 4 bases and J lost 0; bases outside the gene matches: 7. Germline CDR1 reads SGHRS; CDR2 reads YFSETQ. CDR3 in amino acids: CASSLETGSSGNTIYF. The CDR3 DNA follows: TGCGCCAGCAGCCTCGAGACAGGGAGCTCTGGAAACACCATATATTTT. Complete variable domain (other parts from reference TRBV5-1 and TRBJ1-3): KAGVTQTPRYLIKTRGQQVTLSCSPISGHRSVSWYQQTPGQGLQFLFEYFSETQRNKGNFPGRFSGRQFSNSRSEMNVSTLELGDSALYLCASSLETGSSGNTIYFGEGSWLTVV.

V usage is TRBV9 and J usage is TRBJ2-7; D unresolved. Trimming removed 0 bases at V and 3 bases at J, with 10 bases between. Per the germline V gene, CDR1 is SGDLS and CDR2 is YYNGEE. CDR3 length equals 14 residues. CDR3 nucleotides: TGTGCCAGCAGCGTAGTGGAGAGGAGCTACGAGCAGTACTTC. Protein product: CASSVVERSYEQYF.

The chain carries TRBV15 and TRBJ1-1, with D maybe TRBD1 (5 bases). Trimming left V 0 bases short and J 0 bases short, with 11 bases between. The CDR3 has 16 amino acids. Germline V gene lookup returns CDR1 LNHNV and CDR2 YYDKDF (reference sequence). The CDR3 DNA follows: TGTGCCACCAGCAGAGATAAGGGGCAGTTGAACACTGAAGCTTTCTTT. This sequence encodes CATSRDKGQLNTEAFF.

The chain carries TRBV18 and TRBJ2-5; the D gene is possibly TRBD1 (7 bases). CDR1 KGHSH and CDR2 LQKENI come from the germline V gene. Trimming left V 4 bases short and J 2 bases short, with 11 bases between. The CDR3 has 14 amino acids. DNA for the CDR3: TGTGCCAGCTCACGCGGGACAGAGCAAGAGACCCAGTACTTC. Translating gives CASSRGTEQETQYF.